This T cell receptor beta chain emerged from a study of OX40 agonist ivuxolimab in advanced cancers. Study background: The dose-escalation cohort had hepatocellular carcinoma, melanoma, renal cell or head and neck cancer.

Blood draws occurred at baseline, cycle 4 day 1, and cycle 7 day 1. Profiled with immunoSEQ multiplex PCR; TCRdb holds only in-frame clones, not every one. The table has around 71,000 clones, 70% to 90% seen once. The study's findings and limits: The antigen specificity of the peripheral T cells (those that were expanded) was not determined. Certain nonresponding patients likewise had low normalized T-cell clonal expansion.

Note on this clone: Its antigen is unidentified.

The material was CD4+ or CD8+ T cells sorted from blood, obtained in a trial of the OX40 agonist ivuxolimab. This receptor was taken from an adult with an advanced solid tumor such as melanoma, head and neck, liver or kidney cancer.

The CDR3 DNA is TGTGCCAGCAGCGATGGGGTAATGGTGGGCTACACCTTC. Amino acid sequence: CASSDGVMVGYTF. This chain uses TRBV11-2 with TRBJ1-2; D ambiguous. There are 13 residues in the CDR3. CDR1 and CDR2 from the germline V gene are SGHAT and FQNNGV. Trimming shortened V by 5 bases and J by 8 bases, and 15 bases separated the two germline ends.